Shown below are 5 T cell receptor beta chains from a single sample sequenced in a study of T cells after yellow fever vaccination. TCRdb recomputed calls from the 5' RACE reads with MiXCR, one row per CDR3 protein. Altogether about 200,000 distinct CDR3 sequences are present, approximately 3.3% being singletons, with the ten largest covering around 3.3%. Material: CD4+ T cells sorted from PBMCs, obtained 10 days after the yellow fever booster vaccination. These receptors originate from a man younger than 35 who received the YFV17D yellow fever vaccine.

This clonotype showed up just a few times. The rearrangement links TRBV12-3 or TRBV12-4 to TRBJ2-7, with 8 bases fitting TRBD1. The CDR3 length is 12 residues. V trimming: 6 bases; J trimming: 8 bases; junction bases outside the gene matches: 6. The DNA for the CDR3 is TGTGCCAGCAGACAGGGGGACAAGAAGCAGTACTTC. This encodes CASRQGDKKQYF.

This clonotype has at least ten counts. The chain recombines TRBV5-1 with TRBJ2-1; TRBD2 matches 11 bases. The junction had 6 bases not matched to a gene; V was cut back by 6 bases and J by 7 bases. This CDR3 has 14 residues. Germline V gives CDR1 SGHRS, CDR2 YFSETQ. This CDR3 reads CASTLAGGWNEQFF. CDR3 DNA: TGCGCCAGCACCCTAGCGGGGGGTTGGAATGAGCAGTTCTTC.

This clonotype was seen at least ten times. The V call is TRBV12-3 or TRBV12-4, the J call TRBJ2-7, with D perhaps assigned TRBD1 or TRBD2 (6 bases each). CDR3 size: 10 residues. V dropped 7 bases and J dropped 9 bases, with 10 bases sitting between them. The CDR3 protein is CASKGGRQYF. In nucleotides, the CDR3 is TGTGCCAGCAAGGGGGGACGGCAGTACTTC.

This clonotype was observed many times. This chain connects TRBV7-9 to TRBJ1-1; TRBD1 agrees at 7 bases. The V gene's germline CDR1 is SEHNR and CDR2 FQNEAQ (reference sequence). J gave up 5 bases and V 0 bases, and 3 bases lay outside the gene matches. The CDR3 is 14 residues long. Here the CDR3 reads CASSLAPGGTEAFF. In DNA, the CDR3 is TGTGCCAGCAGCTTAGCGCCAGGGGGAACTGAAGCTTTCTTT.

This clonotype was observed a handful of times. CDR3 bases: TGTGCCAGCAGTCCTTCGGGGACAGGGATTTTCGAGCAGTACTTC. This translates into CASSPSGTGIFEQYF. J is TRBJ2-7 and V is TRBV28, with TRBD1 matching 9 bases. The CDR3 sequence is 15 residues long. Trimming removed 5 bases from V and 6 bases from J; junction bases left unmatched: 11. Germline V lookup: CDR1 MDHEN, CDR2 SYDVKM.